The 27 T cell receptor beta chains given below trace back to one sample, sequenced in a study of cytomegalovirus exposure and HLA in healthy donors. 60 Vbeta and 13 Jbeta primers were used in PCR. Measured with immunoSEQ multiplex PCR; TCRdb has only the in-frame clones, and not every one. This repertoire shows about 83,000 clones, around 81% found once; its top ten account for about 2%. Input material: PBMCs. These receptors all come from a woman aged 25 to 39 in good health and CMV-seronegative.

The rearrangement joins TRBV18 to TRBJ2-7; D remains unclear. The V end was cut by 3 bases, the J end by 0 bases, with 12 bases between. CDR3 length: 15 amino acids. The germline gives CDR1 KGHSH, CDR2 LQKENI. This chain's CDR3 is CASSPELVSSYEQYF. In DNA, the CDR3 is TGTGCCAGCTCACCCGAACTGGTGAGCTCCTACGAGCAGTACTTC.

The chain combines TRBV28 with TRBJ1-2; D might be TRBD1 (5 bases). The CDR3 spans 12 residues. V lost 5 bases and J 8 bases, leaving 12 bases between the germline ends. From germline, CDR1 is MDHEN and CDR2 SYDVKM. For the CDR3, the DNA is TGTGCCAGCAGTGGGACTGGGGAAGGCTACACCTTC. It encodes CASSGTGEGYTF.

The V gene is TRBV11-2, the J gene TRBJ1-2; D may be TRBD1 (6 bases). The CDR3 extends over 14 amino acids. Trimming removed 4 bases from V and 6 bases from J, with 15 bases in between. Germline V gene data show CDR1 as SGHAT and CDR2 as FQNNGV. As DNA, the CDR3 is TGTGCCAGCAGCTCCCCGGGGGGCAGGGATGGCTACACCTTC. Encoded protein: CASSSPGGRDGYTF.

V and J are TRBV30 and TRBJ2-1; D possibly corresponds to TRBD2 (5 bases). V gave up 7 bases and J gave up 6 bases, with 19 bases separating them. Per germline, CDR1 GTSNPN and CDR2 SVGIG (reference sequence). The CDR3 has 14 amino acids. As DNA, the CDR3 is TGTGCCTCGGGGTCCCCCTACAGATTCAATGAGCAGTTCTTC. Protein product: CASGSPYRFNEQFF.

The sample holds one count of this clone. The genes are TRBV4-1 and TRBJ2-7; possibly TRBD1 for D (6 bases). Germline-derived CDR1 and CDR2 are MGHRA and YSYEKL. The CDR3 has 14 amino acids. V lost 5 bases and J lost 1, with 12 bases in between. The CDR3 bases are TGCGCCAGCAGCGCCCAACAGGGTTCCTACGAGCAGTACTTC. It encodes CASSAQQGSYEQYF.

This chain connects TRBV28 to TRBJ1-3; D not resolved. CDR3 size: 16 residues. Germline assignment: CDR1 MDHEN and CDR2 SYDVKM. Trimming cost V 3 bases and J 1 base, with 13 bases left between them. The CDR3 spells CASSFQRLISGNTIYF. Here the CDR3 DNA reads TGTGCCAGCAGTTTTCAGAGACTAATATCTGGAAACACCATATATTTT.

The chain combines TRBV2 with TRBJ2-7, with TRBD2 identical over 9 bases. The J segment lost 3 bases and the V segment lost 7 bases, leaving 10 bases of the junction unmatched. Germline assignment: CDR1 SNHLY and CDR2 FYNNEI. This CDR3 is 15 amino acids long. The CDR3 loop is CASKASGTRGYEQYF. The CDR3 nucleotides read TGTGCCAGCAAGGCTAGCGGGACTAGAGGCTACGAGCAGTACTTC.

The J gene is TRBJ1-6, the V gene TRBV2, with a weak D call TRBD1 (5 bases). Trimming cost V 8 bases and J 6 bases, with 17 bases left between them. This CDR3 is 15 amino acids long. Germline V gene data show CDR1 as SNHLY and CDR2 as FYNNEI. CDR3 residues: CASSSVFQGNSPLHF. CDR3 nucleotide sequence: TGTGCCAGCTCTTCGGTATTCCAGGGTAATTCACCCCTCCACTTT.

The chain recombines TRBV28 with TRBJ1-5; no definite D call. The CDR3 covers 13 residues. V was trimmed by 3 bases and J by 5 bases, leaving 8 bases between them. The germline V gene encodes CDR1 MDHEN and CDR2 SYDVKM. This CDR3 reads CASSLIRDQPQHF. In nucleotides, the CDR3 is TGTGCCAGCAGTTTGATCCGGGATCAGCCCCAGCATTTT.

Concerning this clone: Within the sample, other DNA sequences also encode this same CDR3. CDR3 in DNA: TGTGCCAGCTTCCTCGACAGGGGGTCTGAGACCCAGTACTTC. This codes for CASFLDRGSETQYF. The V gene is TRBV5-4, the J gene TRBJ2-5, with 9 bases that match TRBD1. Germline CDR1 SGHNT, CDR2 YYREEE (reference sequence). V trimming: 7 bases; J trimming: 5 bases; junction bases outside the gene matches: 9. This CDR3 is built from 14 residues.

The rearrangement links TRBV11-2 to TRBJ2-7, with 8 bases lining up with TRBD2. V gave up 1 base and J gave up 2 bases; unmatched junction bases: 10. The CDR3 runs to 17 residues. Germline CDR1 is SGHAT and CDR2 is FQNNGV. The CDR3 nucleotides read TGTGCCAGCAGCTTAGGACTGCTAGCGGGTTCCACCTACGAGCAGTACTTC. Protein sequence: CASSLGLLAGSTYEQYF. The variable domain in full, completed from reference TRBV11-2 and TRBJ2-7, reads EAGVAQSPRYKIIEKRQSVAFWCNPISGHATLYWYQQILGQGPKLLIQFQNNGVVDDSQLPKDRFSAERLKGVDSTLKIQPAKLEDSAVYLCASSLGLLAGSTYEQYFGPGTRLTVT.

In this sample, this clone turned up a few times. Written as DNA, the CDR3 is TGTGCCAGCAGCGACCGGGGTTACGAGCAGTACTTC. Amino acid sequence: CASSDRGYEQYF. The chain recombines TRBV7-9 with TRBJ2-7, with D perhaps matching TRBD2 (5 bases). CDR3 length equals 12 residues. The germline gives CDR1 SEHNR, CDR2 FQNEAQ (reference sequence). The V end lost 5 bases, the J end lost 4 bases, and 9 bases lay between the germline ends.

V is TRBV7-2 and J is TRBJ2-5; no firm D call. The V end was cut by 3 bases, the J end by 2 bases, with 7 bases between. The CDR3 runs 13 residues. Germline V CDR1 and CDR2: SGHTA, FQGNSA. The CDR3 here is CASSLRSQETQYF. The CDR3 DNA follows: TGTGCCAGCAGCTTGCGATCGCAAGAGACCCAGTACTTC.

This chain joins TRBV9 and TRBJ1-6, with a weak D call TRBD1 (6 bases). The germline V gene has CDR1 SGDLS and CDR2 YYNGEE. Between the trimmed V and J ends, which lost 0 bases and 8 bases, there was a span of 9 bases. The CDR3 has 14 amino acids. The CDR3 here is CASSVAGVHSPLHF. The CDR3 DNA sequence: TGTGCCAGCAGCGTAGCAGGGGTCCATTCACCCCTCCACTTT.

This clone was seen once. The CDR3 sequence: CASRTSGHHNEQFF. The CDR3 region has the DNA TGTGCCAGCAGGACTAGCGGGCACCACAATGAGCAGTTCTTC. The J gene is TRBJ2-1, the V gene TRBV27, with 10 nucleotides matching TRBD2. The germline V gene encodes CDR1 MNHEY and CDR2 SMNVEV (reference sequence). The CDR3 consists of 14 residues. V dropped 6 bases and J dropped 5; count of bases not matched to a gene: 4.

J is TRBJ1-5 and V is TRBV7-2; a possible D gene is TRBD1 (6 bases). The CDR3 has 14 residues. CDR1 is SGHTA and CDR2 is FQGNSA in the germline V gene. Trimming cost V 1 base and J 7 bases, with 11 bases left between them. The CDR3 here is CASSLDRVSQPQHF. The CDR3, as DNA: TGTGCCAGCAGCTTAGACAGGGTCAGCCAGCCCCAGCATTTT.

The genes are TRBV28 and TRBJ2-7, with TRBD2 matching 9 bases. CDR3 length equals 16 residues. The germline gives CDR1 MDHEN, CDR2 SYDVKM. V trimming: 5 bases; J trimming: 6 bases; junction bases outside the gene matches: 14. The DNA of the CDR3 is TGTGCCAGCAGTCTCCTGGGTAGCGGGAGTTCGGGCGAGCAGTACTTC. Protein product: CASSLLGSGSSGEQYF.

V and J are TRBV2 and TRBJ2-5; 7 nucleotides align to TRBD2. The CDR3 is 14 residues long. From germline, CDR1 is SNHLY and CDR2 FYNNEI. The J segment lost 12 bases and the V segment lost 6 bases, leaving 16 bases of the junction unmatched. The chain's CDR3 is CASSASGLKTVEYF. CDR3 coding DNA: TGTGCCAGCAGCGCTAGCGGCCTTAAAACTGTTGAGTACTTC.

Points on this clone: One junction end does not reproduce the germline sequence, and a read error may be involved. The chain recombines TRBV29-1 with TRBJ2-5, with 7 bases aligning to TRBD1. Germline CDR1 SQVTM, CDR2 ANQGSEA. The CDR3 has 11 residues. The DNA of the CDR3 is TGCAGCGTCCGACAGGGTGAGACCCGGTACTTC. It encodes CSVRQGETRYF.

This clone was picked up one time. The chain has TRBV9 and TRBJ2-1; 7 bases match TRBD1. J lost 0 bases, V lost 0 bases, and 0 bases had no gene match. The CDR3 loop spans 15 amino acids. CDR1 is SGDLS, CDR2 YYNGEE, per germline. In DNA form, the CDR3 reads TGTGCCAGCAGCGTAGGACAGGGCTCCTACAATGAGCAGTTCTTC. It codes for CASSVGQGSYNEQFF.

The chain employs TRBV30 and TRBJ2-7; possibly TRBD1 for D (6 bases). Germline V CDR1 and CDR2: GTSNPN, SVGIG (reference sequence). Trimming removed 3 bases from V and 3 bases from J, with 9 bases in between. The CDR3 spans 12 residues. CDR3 amino acids: CAWRPRGYEQYF. Written as DNA, the CDR3 is TGTGCCTGGAGGCCCAGGGGCTACGAGCAGTACTTC.

V gene TRBV5-1 combines with J gene TRBJ2-7; maybe TRBD1 (6 bases). The CDR3 runs 16 residues. Trimming removed 5 bases from V and 0 bases from J, with 18 bases in between. Per the germline V gene, CDR1 is SGHRS and CDR2 is YFSETQ. In DNA, the CDR3 is TGCGCCAGCAGACAAACAGGGCTCTCAGACTCCTACGAGCAGTACTTC. Amino acids: CASRQTGLSDSYEQYF.

The chain recombines TRBV5-4 with TRBJ2-3, with D perhaps matching TRBD1 (6 bases). Trimming stripped 4 bases from V and 0 bases from J, with 18 bases between. The CDR3 extends over 17 amino acids. Germline V CDR1 and CDR2: SGHNT, YYREEE (reference sequence). The CDR3 sequence is CASSPIAGTTSTDTQYF. CDR3 nucleotide sequence: TGTGCCAGCAGCCCGATAGCCGGGACAACTAGCACAGATACGCAGTATTTT. The variable domain in full, completed from reference TRBV5-4 and TRBJ2-3, reads ETGVTQSPTHLIKTRGQQVTLRCSSQSGHNTVSWYQQALGQGPQFIFQYYREEENGRGNFPPRFSGLQFPNYSSELNVNALELDDSALYLCASSPIAGTTSTDTQYFGPGTRLTVL.

J is TRBJ2-2 and V is TRBV6-1; 9 bases align to TRBD1. Germline CDR1 and CDR2: MNHNS and SASEGT. The length of the CDR3 is 14 residues. V lost 6 bases, J lost 3 bases, and 2 bases stayed unmatched. The CDR3 nucleotides are TGTGCCAGCAGCGACAGGGGGTACACCGGGGAGCTGTTTTTT. It encodes CASSDRGYTGELFF.

This clone came up a few times. This chain links TRBV5-4 with TRBJ1-2; D is uncertain. CDR3 length equals 12 residues. Trimming removed 2 bases from V and 6 bases from J, with 8 bases in between. Germline values: CDR1 SGHNT, CDR2 YYREEE (reference sequence). CDR3 protein: CASSFGQNGYTF. The CDR3 coding sequence is TGTGCCAGCAGCTTTGGGCAGAATGGCTACACCTTC.

The chain carries TRBV28 and TRBJ1-5; possible D gene TRBD1, 5 bases. Germline V gives CDR1 MDHEN, CDR2 SYDVKM. CDR3 length: 13 amino acids. Trimming took off 6 bases at V and 4 bases at J, with 10 bases between the two ends. CDR3 sequence (DNA): TGTGCCAGCAGCCTGACAGTAAATCAGCCCCAGCATTTT. Translation gives CASSLTVNQPQHF. Together with reference TRBV28 and TRBJ1-5, the CDR3 gives the full variable domain: DVKVTQSSRYLVKRTGEKVFLECVQDMDHENMFWYRQDPGLGLRLIYFSYDVKMKEKGDIPEGYSVSREKKERFSLILESASTNQTSMYLCASSLTVNQPQHFGDGTRLSIL.

The genes are TRBV5-1 and TRBJ2-5; possible D gene TRBD2, 6 bases. V was trimmed by 1 base and J by 4 bases, leaving 11 bases between them. The CDR3 is made up of 14 amino acids. Germline V gene data show CDR1 as SGHRS and CDR2 as YFSETQ. CDR3 amino acids: CASSLMEGVETQYF. As DNA, the CDR3 is TGCGCCAGCAGCTTGATGGAGGGTGTAGAGACCCAGTACTTC.